The entry that follows covers one T cell receptor (beta chain) sequence. The ends were cut back, 5 bases at V and 4 bases at J, with 11 bases in the middle. Germline CDR1 is WNHNN and CDR2 is SYGVQD (reference sequence). CDR3 length equals 13 residues. This sample stems from a study of blood T cell repertoires in COVID-19. Study at large: The study drew acute and convalescent COVID-19 samples from the United States, Italy and Spain. T cells, B-cell-depleted T cells, or PBMCs provided the cDNA or gDNA that served as material.

How the authors handled the data: Estimation of nucleated cell counts relied on the amplification of reference gene primers. The protocol was immunoSEQ multiplex PCR, while the TCRdb copy is restricted to in-frame clones and leaves out a portion. V and J calls and clone size follow that table, whereas D and trimming were derived from the DNA. This sample yields 150,000 or so clones, of which under 95% are seen a single time; about 18% belongs to the top ten. V and J are TRBV10-1 and TRBJ1-2; D remains unclear. The TCR originated in a man between 60 and 75 years old with active or convalescent COVID-19. The sequenced material came from peripheral blood. The CDR3 spells CASSLTVGYGYTF. Written as DNA, the CDR3 is TGCGCCAGCAGTCTCACAGTGGGCTATGGCTACACCTTC.